This T cell receptor beta chain was profiled in a study of cytomegalovirus exposure and HLA in healthy donors. Germline assignment: CDR1 KGHSH and CDR2 LQKENI. The CDR3 has 14 amino acids. The trim removed 7 bases at V and 7 bases at J, leaving 12 bases unmatched. Whole-study results and caveats: Data from an earlier analysis indicated that most TCR beta V segments were productive either about 87% or about 30% of the time.

Amplification used 60 Vbeta primers and 13 Jbeta primers. Clones were read by immunoSEQ multiplex PCR, and TCRdb kept only the in-frame ones, dropping some. The sample has 150,000 to 200,000 clones, about 79% seen once. In regard to this clone: Its specificity is unknown.

The sample was PBMCs. This chain joins TRBV18 and TRBJ2-7, with 8 bases lining up with TRBD1. This receptor was taken from a woman in her 50s in good health and CMV-seronegative. CDR3 sequence reads: CASFQGQAAWEQYF. The CDR3 bases are TGTGCCAGCTTCCAGGGACAGGCGGCTTGGGAGCAGTACTTC.